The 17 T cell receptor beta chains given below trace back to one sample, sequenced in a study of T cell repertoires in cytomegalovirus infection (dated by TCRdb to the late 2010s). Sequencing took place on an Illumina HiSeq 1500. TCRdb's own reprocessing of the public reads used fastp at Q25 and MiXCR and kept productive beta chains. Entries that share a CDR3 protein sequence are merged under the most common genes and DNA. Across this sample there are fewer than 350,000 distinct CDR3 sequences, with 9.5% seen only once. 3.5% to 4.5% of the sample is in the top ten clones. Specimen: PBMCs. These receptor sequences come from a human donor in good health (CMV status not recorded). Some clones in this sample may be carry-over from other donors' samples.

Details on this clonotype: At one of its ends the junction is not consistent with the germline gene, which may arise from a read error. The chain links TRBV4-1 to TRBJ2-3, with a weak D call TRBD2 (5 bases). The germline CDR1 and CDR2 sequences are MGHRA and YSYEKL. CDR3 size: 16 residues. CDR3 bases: TGTGCCAGCAGCGGCGCCGGCACGCAACGGCCAGATACGCAGTATTTT. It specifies CASSGAGTQRPDTQYF.

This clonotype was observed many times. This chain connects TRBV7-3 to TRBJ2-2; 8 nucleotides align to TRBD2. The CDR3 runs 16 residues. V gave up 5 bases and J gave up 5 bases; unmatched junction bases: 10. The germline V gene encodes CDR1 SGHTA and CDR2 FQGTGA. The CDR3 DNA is TGTGCCAGCAGCACCGAGGGGACTAGAGGGACCGGGGAGCTGTTTTTT. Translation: CASSTEGTRGTGELFF.

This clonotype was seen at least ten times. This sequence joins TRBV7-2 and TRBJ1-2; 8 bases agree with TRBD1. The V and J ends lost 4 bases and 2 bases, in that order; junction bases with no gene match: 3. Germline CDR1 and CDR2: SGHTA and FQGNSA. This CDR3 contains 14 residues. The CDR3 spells CASSSYRGNYGYTF. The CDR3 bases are TGTGCCAGCAGCTCCTACAGGGGGAACTATGGCTACACCTTC.

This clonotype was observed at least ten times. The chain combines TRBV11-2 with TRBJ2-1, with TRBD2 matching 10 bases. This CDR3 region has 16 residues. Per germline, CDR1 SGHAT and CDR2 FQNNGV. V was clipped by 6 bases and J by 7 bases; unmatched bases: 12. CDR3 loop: CASRDLAGALWNEQFF. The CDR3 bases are TGTGCCAGCAGGGACCTAGCGGGGGCCCTTTGGAATGAGCAGTTCTTC.

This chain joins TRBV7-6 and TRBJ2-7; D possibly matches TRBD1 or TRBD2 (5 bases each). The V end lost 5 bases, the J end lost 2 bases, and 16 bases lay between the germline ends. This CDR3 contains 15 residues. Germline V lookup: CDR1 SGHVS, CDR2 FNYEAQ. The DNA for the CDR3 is TGTGCCAGCAGCAAAACATCAGTGGGGGCCTACGAGCAGTACTTC. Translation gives CASSKTSVGAYEQYF.

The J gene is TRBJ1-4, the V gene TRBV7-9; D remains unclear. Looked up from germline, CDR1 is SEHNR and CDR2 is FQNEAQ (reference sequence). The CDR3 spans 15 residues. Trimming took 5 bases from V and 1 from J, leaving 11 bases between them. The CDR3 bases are TGTGCCAGCAGCCCGATGCCGGGAACTAATGAAAAACTGTTTTTT. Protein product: CASSPMPGTNEKLFF.

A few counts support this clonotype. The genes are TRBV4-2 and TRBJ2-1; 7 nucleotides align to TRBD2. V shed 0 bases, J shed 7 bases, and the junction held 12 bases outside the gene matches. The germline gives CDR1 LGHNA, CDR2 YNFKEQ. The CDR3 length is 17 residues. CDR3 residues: CASSQDNRGSYLNEQFF. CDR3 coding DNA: TGTGCCAGCAGCCAAGATAATCGCGGGAGTTACTTAAATGAGCAGTTCTTC.

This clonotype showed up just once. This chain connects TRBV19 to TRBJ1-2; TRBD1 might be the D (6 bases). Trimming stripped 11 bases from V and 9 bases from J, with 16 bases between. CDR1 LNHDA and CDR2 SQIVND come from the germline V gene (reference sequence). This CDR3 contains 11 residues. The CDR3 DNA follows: TGTGCCGGGGGCGGTTGGTACTGCTACACCTTC. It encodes CAGGGWYCYTF.

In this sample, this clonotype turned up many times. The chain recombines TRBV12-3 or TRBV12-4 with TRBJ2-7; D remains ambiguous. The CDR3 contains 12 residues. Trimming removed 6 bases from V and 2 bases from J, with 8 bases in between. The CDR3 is CASRGGTYEQYF. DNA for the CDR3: TGTGCCAGCAGGGGCGGAACCTACGAGCAGTACTTC.

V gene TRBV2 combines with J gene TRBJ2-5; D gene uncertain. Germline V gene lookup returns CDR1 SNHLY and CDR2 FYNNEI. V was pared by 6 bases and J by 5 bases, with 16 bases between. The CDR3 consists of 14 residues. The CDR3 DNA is TGTGCCAGCAGCCCCCTGGCTAGTCTCGAGACCCAGTACTTC. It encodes CASSPLASLETQYF.

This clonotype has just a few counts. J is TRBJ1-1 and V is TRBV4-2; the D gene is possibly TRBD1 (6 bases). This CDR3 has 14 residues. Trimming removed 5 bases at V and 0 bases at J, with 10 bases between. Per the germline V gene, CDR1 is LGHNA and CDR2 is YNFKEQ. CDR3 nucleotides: TGTGCCAGCAGCAAGGGGGGTATGAACACTGAAGCTTTCTTT. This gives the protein CASSKGGMNTEAFF.

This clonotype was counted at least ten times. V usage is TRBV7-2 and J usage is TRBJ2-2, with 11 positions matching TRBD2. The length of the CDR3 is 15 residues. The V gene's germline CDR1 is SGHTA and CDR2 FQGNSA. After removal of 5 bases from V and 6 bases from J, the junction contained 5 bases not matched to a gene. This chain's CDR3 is CASSRGLAGAGELFF. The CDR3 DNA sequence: TGTGCCAGCAGCCGCGGACTAGCGGGCGCCGGGGAGCTGTTTTTT.

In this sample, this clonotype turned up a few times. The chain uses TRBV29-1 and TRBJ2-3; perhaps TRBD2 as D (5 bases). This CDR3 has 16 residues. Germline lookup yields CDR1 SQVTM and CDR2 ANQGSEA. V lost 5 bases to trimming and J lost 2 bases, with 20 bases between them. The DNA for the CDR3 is TGCAGCGTTCCCTCAGGACTTCACCGGGTCACAGATACGCAGTATTTT. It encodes CSVPSGLHRVTDTQYF.

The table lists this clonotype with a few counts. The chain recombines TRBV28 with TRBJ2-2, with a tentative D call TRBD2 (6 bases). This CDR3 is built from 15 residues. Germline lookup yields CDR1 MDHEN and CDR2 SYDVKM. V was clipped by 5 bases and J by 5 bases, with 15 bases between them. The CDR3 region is CASSIGGVETGELFF. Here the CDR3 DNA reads TGTGCCAGCAGTATAGGAGGGGTGGAAACCGGGGAGCTGTTTTTT.

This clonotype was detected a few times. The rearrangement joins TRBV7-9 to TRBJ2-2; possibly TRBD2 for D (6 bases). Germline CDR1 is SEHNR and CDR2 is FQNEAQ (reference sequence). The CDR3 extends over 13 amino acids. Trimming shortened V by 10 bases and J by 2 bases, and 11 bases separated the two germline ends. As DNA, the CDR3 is TGTGCCACCCCGGGGGACAACACCGGGGAGCTGTTTTTT. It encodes CATPGDNTGELFF.

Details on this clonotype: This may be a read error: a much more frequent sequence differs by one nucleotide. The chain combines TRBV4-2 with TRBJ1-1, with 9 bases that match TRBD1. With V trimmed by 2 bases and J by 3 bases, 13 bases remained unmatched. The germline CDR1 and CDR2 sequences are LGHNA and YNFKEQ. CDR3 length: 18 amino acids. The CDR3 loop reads CASSQIPGQGRVHTEAFF. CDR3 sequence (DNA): TGTGCCAGCAGCCAAATTCCGGGACAGGGAAGGGTTCACACTGAAGCTTTCTTT.

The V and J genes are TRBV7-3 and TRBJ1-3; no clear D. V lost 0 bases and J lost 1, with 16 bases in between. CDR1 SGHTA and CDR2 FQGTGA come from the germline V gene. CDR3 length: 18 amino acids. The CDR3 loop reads CASSLTSNFGESGNTIYF. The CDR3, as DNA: TGTGCCAGCAGCTTAACTTCAAATTTCGGGGAATCTGGAAACACCATATATTTT.